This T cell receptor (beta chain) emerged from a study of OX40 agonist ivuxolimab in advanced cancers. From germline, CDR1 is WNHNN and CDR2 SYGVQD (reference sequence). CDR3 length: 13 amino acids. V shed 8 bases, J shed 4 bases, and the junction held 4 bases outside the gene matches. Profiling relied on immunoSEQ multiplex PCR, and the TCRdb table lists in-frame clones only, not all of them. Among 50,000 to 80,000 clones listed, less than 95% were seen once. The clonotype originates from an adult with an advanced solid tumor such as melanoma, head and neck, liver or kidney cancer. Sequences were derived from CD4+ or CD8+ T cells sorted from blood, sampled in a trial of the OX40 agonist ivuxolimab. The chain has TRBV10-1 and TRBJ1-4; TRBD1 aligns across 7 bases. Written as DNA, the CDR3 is TGCGCCAGCCGGGGACAGAATAATGAAAAACTGTTTTTT. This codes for CASRGQNNEKLFF.